One and the same sample provided the 21 T cell receptor beta chains below, sequenced in a study of cytomegalovirus exposure and HLA in healthy donors. PCR primers comprised 60 Vbeta and 13 Jbeta primers. Profiling relied on immunoSEQ multiplex PCR, and the TCRdb table lists in-frame clones only, not all of them. The sample lists roughly 100,000 clones, 81% seen once, with more than 4.5% in the top ten. The specimen was PBMCs. These receptors all come from a man aged 35-49 years in good health and CMV-seropositive.

The chain carries TRBV6-1 and TRBJ1-3; D is possibly TRBD1 (5 bases). This CDR3 spans 15 amino acids. V gave up 6 bases and J gave up 0 bases, with 12 bases separating them. Per germline, CDR1 MNHNS and CDR2 SASEGT. CDR3 DNA sequence: TGTGCCAGCAGGAAACAGGTTCGCTCTGGAAACACCATATATTTT. It is translated as CASRKQVRSGNTIYF.

The table lists this clone with a few counts. The CDR3 is CASSYAGEGSYEQYF. CDR3 bases: TGTGCCAGCAGTTACGCAGGCGAAGGCTCCTACGAGCAGTACTTC. The rearrangement uses TRBV6-5 and TRBJ2-7; unclear D gene. The V end lost 2 bases, the J end lost 0 bases, and 11 bases lay between the germline ends. Germline V CDR1 and CDR2: MNHEY, SVGAGI. This CDR3 contains 15 residues.

The chain has TRBV7-9 and TRBJ2-2; tentatively, D is TRBD1 (5 bases). The V end was cut by 1 base, the J end by 0 bases, with 6 bases between. The CDR3 runs 15 residues. CDR1 is SEHNR and CDR2 is FQNEAQ in the germline V gene (reference sequence). CDR3 protein: CASSLGQTNTGELFF. In nucleotides, the CDR3 is TGTGCCAGCAGCTTAGGACAGACGAACACCGGGGAGCTGTTTTTT.

This chain links TRBV11-2 with TRBJ2-5; no firm D call. V lost 5 bases to trimming and J lost 1 base, with 5 bases between them. Germline CDR1 and CDR2: SGHAT and FQNNGV. The CDR3 is 12 amino acids. The CDR3 DNA reads TGTGCCAGCAGCGCACTCCAAGAGACCCAGTACTTC. This codes for CASSALQETQYF.

Notes on this clone: A much larger clone lies a single base off, so this may be a read error. The rearrangement joins TRBV27 to TRBJ1-1, with D uncertain. Germline-derived CDR1 and CDR2 are MNHEY and SMNVEV (reference sequence). The ends were cut back, 3 bases at V and 3 bases at J, with 8 bases in the middle. There are 13 residues in the CDR3. This CDR3 is CASSFEGYTEAFF. The DNA for the CDR3 is TGTGCCAGCAGTTTCGAGGGCTACACTGAAGCTTTCTTT.

V gene TRBV5-1 combines with J gene TRBJ1-2, with 10 nucleotides matching TRBD1. Germline loops: CDR1 SGHRS, CDR2 YFSETQ. The CDR3 runs to 13 residues. V was clipped by 4 bases and J by 7 bases; unmatched bases: 4. DNA of the CDR3: TGCGCCAGCAGCCCGGGACAGGGGATTGGCTACACCTTC. Protein product: CASSPGQGIGYTF.

The V gene is TRBV6-1, the J gene TRBJ1-2; D is perhaps TRBD1 (5 bases). This CDR3 is built from 12 residues. Trimming removed 4 bases from V and 3 bases from J, with 6 bases in between. Germline lookup yields CDR1 MNHNS and CDR2 SASEGT. This CDR3 is CASSARDYGYTF. DNA for the CDR3: TGTGCCAGCAGTGCCAGGGACTATGGCTACACCTTC.

This chain's CDR3 is CASSWTDSYEQYF. Here the CDR3 DNA reads TGTGCCAGCAGTTGGACAGACTCCTACGAGCAGTACTTC. The rearrangement uses TRBV28 and TRBJ2-7; possible D gene TRBD1, 6 bases. The V end was cut by 4 bases, the J end by 0 bases, with 7 bases between. CDR1 MDHEN and CDR2 SYDVKM come from the germline V gene. The CDR3 has 13 residues.

CDR3 sequence reads: CASSELGTLATNEKLFF. Here the CDR3 DNA reads TGTGCCAGCAGTGAACTCGGGACACTTGCAACTAATGAAAAACTGTTTTTT. The V call is TRBV6-1, the J call TRBJ1-4; the D gene is possibly TRBD1 (6 bases). Germline values: CDR1 MNHNS, CDR2 SASEGT. The CDR3 runs 17 residues. Deletions cut 2 bases from V and 0 bases from J, with 13 bases between.

This clone is a singleton in its sample. V usage is TRBV18 and J usage is TRBJ2-1; 8 bases match TRBD2. The CDR3 consists of 12 residues. Germline V CDR1 and CDR2: KGHSH, LQKENI. Trimming took 6 bases from V and 8 from J; bases not matched to a gene: 3. This CDR3 reads CASSGLVHEQFF. The CDR3, as DNA: TGTGCCAGCTCGGGACTAGTTCATGAGCAGTTCTTC.

This clone appeared a single time. This chain uses TRBV2 with TRBJ1-6; D ambiguous. The CDR3 totals 13 residues. V lost 4 bases, J lost 7 bases, and 8 bases lay in between. The germline V gene has CDR1 SNHLY and CDR2 FYNNEI. For the CDR3, the DNA is TGTGCCAGCAGTGGAGAGATCAATTCACCCCTCCACTTT. It yields the protein CASSGEINSPLHF.

CDR3 DNA sequence: TGTGCCAGCAGCGAGAGACAGGGGTTGAACACTGAAGCTTTCTTT. It encodes CASSERQGLNTEAFF. The J gene is TRBJ1-1, the V gene TRBV21-1; the D call TRBD1 from the table was never checked on the DNA. TRBV21-1 represents a pseudogene. The CDR3 runs 15 residues.

The chain employs TRBV6-5 and TRBJ1-1; possible D gene TRBD1, 6 bases. This CDR3 has 15 residues. With 0 bases removed from V and 6 bases from J, the gap between germline ends came to 14 bases. Looked up from germline, CDR1 is MNHEY and CDR2 is SVGAGI. CDR3 DNA sequence: TGTGCCAGCAGTTACTCGGGGGGGGCCAGCTCTGAAGCTTTCTTT. Protein product: CASSYSGGASSEAFF.

This clone occurred a few times. This chain links TRBV28 with TRBJ1-2; TRBD1 might be the D (6 bases). The germline V gene has CDR1 MDHEN and CDR2 SYDVKM. The germline V and J ends were trimmed by 2 bases and 6 bases, with 13 bases remaining between them. The CDR3 totals 14 residues. Written as DNA, the CDR3 is TGTGCCAGCAGTTTAGGGGGCCAATTTCATGGCTACACCTTC. Its protein product is CASSLGGQFHGYTF.

The V gene is TRBV2, the J gene TRBJ1-4; TRBD1 might be the D (5 bases). The germline CDR1 and CDR2 sequences are SNHLY and FYNNEI. The CDR3 contains 12 residues. Trimming removed 5 bases at V and 8 bases at J, with 9 bases between. CDR3: CASSQGREKLFF. For the CDR3, the DNA is TGTGCCAGCAGTCAGGGTAGGGAAAAACTGTTTTTT.

The chain employs TRBV6-6 and TRBJ2-7, with TRBD2 matching over 8 bases. The V and J ends lost 6 bases and 1 base, in that order; junction bases with no gene match: 11. Looked up from germline, CDR1 is MNHNY and CDR2 is SVGAGI (reference sequence). The CDR3 is 16 residues long. The CDR3 sequence: CASRLISGMGSYEQYF. DNA of the CDR3: TGTGCCAGCAGACTCATTAGCGGGATGGGTTCCTACGAGCAGTACTTC.

The V gene is TRBV7-2, the J gene TRBJ2-3; TRBD2 matches 9 bases. Germline V gene lookup returns CDR1 SGHTA and CDR2 FQGNSA. This CDR3 is built from 16 residues. J gave up 0 bases and V 5 bases, and 6 bases lay outside the gene matches. CDR3 protein: CASSPSGGPSTDTQYF. The CDR3 nucleotides are TGTGCCAGCAGCCCCAGCGGGGGGCCCAGCACAGATACGCAGTATTTT.

The chain couples TRBV7-3 to TRBJ2-3; D is possibly TRBD2 (6 bases). The germline V gene has CDR1 SGHTA and CDR2 FQGTGA. CDR3 length: 13 amino acids. Deletions cut 5 bases from V and 4 bases from J, with 10 bases between. This CDR3 is CASSRESSDTQYF. In DNA, the CDR3 is TGTGCCAGCAGCCGGGAGTCATCAGATACGCAGTATTTT. Variable domain in full (rest from reference TRBV7-3 and TRBJ2-3): GAGVSQTPSNKVTEKGKYVELRCDPISGHTALYWYRQSLGQGPEFLIYFQGTGAADDSGLPNDRFFAVRPEGSVSTLKIQRTERGDSAVYLCASSRESSDTQYFGPGTRLTVL.

The chain has TRBV6-1 and TRBJ1-1; D remains ambiguous. Deletions cut 2 bases from V and 2 bases from J, with 6 bases between. Looked up from germline, CDR1 is MNHNS and CDR2 is SASEGT. This CDR3 region has 13 residues. This chain's CDR3 is CASSEISNTEAFF. In DNA form, the CDR3 reads TGTGCCAGCAGTGAAATCTCCAACACTGAAGCTTTCTTT.

The chain is built from TRBV5-1 and TRBJ2-3, with TRBD1 matching 7 bases. The germline V gene has CDR1 SGHRS and CDR2 YFSETQ. The V and J ends lost 0 bases and 0 bases, in that order; junction bases with no gene match: 4. This CDR3 comprises 16 residues. The CDR3 here is CASSLVNRGSTDTQYF. For the CDR3, the DNA is TGCGCCAGCAGCTTGGTAAACAGGGGAAGCACAGATACGCAGTATTTT.

The chain joins TRBV28 to TRBJ2-7; 10 bases align to TRBD1. V lost 4 bases, J lost 5 bases, and 8 bases stayed unmatched. Germline V gene data show CDR1 as MDHEN and CDR2 as SYDVKM. The CDR3 extends over 15 amino acids. This CDR3 reads CASSSPGQGRNEQYF. The CDR3 nucleotides are TGTGCCAGCAGTTCCCCGGGACAGGGGAGGAACGAGCAGTACTTC.